These 32 T cell receptor beta chains share one sample of origin, sequenced in a study of cytomegalovirus exposure and HLA in healthy donors (dated by TCRdb to the late 2010s). Libraries were built with the immunoSEQ multiplex PCR assay. A mixture of 60 forward primers for TCR Vbeta segments and 13 reverse primers for TCR Jbeta segments was used in the multiplex PCR. What TCRdb holds here is the immuneACCESS table cut down to in-frame rearrangements. Part of the clones is not present; checked against another copy, under half of the missing clones reflect an unresolved V gene, and the others are unexplained. Counted in this sample were more than 85,000 clones; around 84% of them appeared once. Clones ranked in the top ten supply around 1.3% of the sample. Sequencing used PBMCs. The source is a man aged 30-40 years in good health and CMV-seronegative.

V usage is TRBV4-1 and J usage is TRBJ1-2; D uncertain. The V end was cut by 2 bases, the J end by 5 bases, with 18 bases between. Germline V lookup: CDR1 MGHRA, CDR2 YSYEKL. CDR3 size: 16 residues. The CDR3 nucleotides read TGCGCCAGCAGCCAACCCAATTGGAGATGGGAGTATGGCTACACCTTC. Encoded protein: CASSQPNWRWEYGYTF.

The rearrangement joins TRBV11-2 to TRBJ2-1; 10 nucleotides line up with TRBD2. The germline CDR1 and CDR2 sequences are SGHAT and FQNNGV. The CDR3 is 17 amino acids. V lost 0 bases and J lost 9; bases outside the gene matches: 11. The CDR3 region is CASSLDRELLAGTEQFF. In nucleotides, the CDR3 is TGTGCCAGCAGCTTAGATCGAGAGCTACTAGCGGGGACTGAGCAGTTCTTC.

The genes are TRBV9 and TRBJ2-5; 7 positions agree with TRBD1. V lost 4 bases and J lost 5; bases outside the gene matches: 5. This CDR3 is 13 amino acids long. The germline gives CDR1 SGDLS, CDR2 YYNGEE. In DNA form, the CDR3 reads TGTGCCAGCAGCACTGACAGGGTGGAGACCCAGTACTTC. Translating gives CASSTDRVETQYF.

The chain recombines TRBV5-5 with TRBJ2-7; TRBD1 matches at 10 bases. There are 15 residues in the CDR3. V gave up 4 bases and J gave up 0 bases; unmatched junction bases: 4. CDR1 is SGHKS, CDR2 YYEKEE, per germline (reference sequence). CDR3 loop: CASSPGQGSSYEQYF. The CDR3 bases are TGTGCCAGCAGCCCGGGACAGGGGAGCTCCTACGAGCAGTACTTC.

This rearrangement joins TRBV5-1 to TRBJ2-1; 7 bases map to TRBD2. The J segment lost 8 bases and the V segment lost 6 bases, leaving 8 bases of the junction unmatched. The CDR3 is 13 residues long. Germline V gene data show CDR1 as SGHRS and CDR2 as YFSETQ. DNA of the CDR3: TGCGCCAGCATGCCTGGGGGGGGGTATGAGCAGTTCTTC. Its translation: CASMPGGGYEQFF.

The chain couples TRBV27 to TRBJ2-1; 10 nucleotides match TRBD2. V was pared by 5 bases and J by 3 bases, with 7 bases of the junction left unmatched. CDR1 is MNHEY and CDR2 is SMNVEV in the germline V gene (reference sequence). This CDR3 is 16 amino acids long. The CDR3: CASSRDLAGDYNEQFF. In DNA, the CDR3 is TGTGCCAGCAGTCGGGACCTAGCGGGGGACTACAATGAGCAGTTCTTC.

The V gene is TRBV28, the J gene TRBJ1-2; maybe TRBD1 (6 bases). V lost 6 bases and J 5 bases, leaving 13 bases between the germline ends. Germline assignment: CDR1 MDHEN and CDR2 SYDVKM. The CDR3 totals 13 residues. The CDR3: CASRMGAGYGYTF. In DNA form, the CDR3 reads TGTGCCAGCAGAATGGGGGCGGGTTATGGCTACACCTTC.

CDR3 loop: CATTSGTSHNEQFF. The CDR3 region has the DNA TGCGCCACCACGTCCGGGACTAGTCACAATGAGCAGTTCTTC. The chain carries TRBV5-1 and TRBJ2-1; TRBD2 agrees at 8 bases. CDR3 length equals 14 residues. The germline V gene has CDR1 SGHRS and CDR2 YFSETQ. The trim removed 9 bases at V and 5 bases at J, leaving 10 bases unmatched. Together with reference TRBV5-1 and TRBJ2-1, the CDR3 gives the full variable domain: KAGVTQTPRYLIKTRGQQVTLSCSPISGHRSVSWYQQTPGQGLQFLFEYFSETQRNKGNFPGRFSGRQFSNSRSEMNVSTLELGDSALYLCATTSGTSHNEQFFGPGTRLTVL.

The V and J genes are TRBV15 and TRBJ1-1, with D uncertain. This CDR3 region has 12 residues. V lost 0 bases and J 7 bases, leaving 6 bases between the germline ends. The germline V gene encodes CDR1 LNHNV and CDR2 YYDKDF (reference sequence). DNA for the CDR3: TGTGCCACCAGCAGAGACCGCAGTGAAGCTTTCTTT. Translating it yields CATSRDRSEAFF.

The rearrangement links TRBV27 to TRBJ1-1; 7 bases match TRBD1. With 8 bases clipped from V and 1 base from J, the junction kept 10 bases outside the gene matches. CDR1 is MNHEY and CDR2 is SMNVEV in the germline V gene (reference sequence). The CDR3 totals 15 residues. The CDR3 coding sequence is TGTGCCAGCTATCCAATGGGACAGCCGAACACTGAAGCTTTCTTT. Its protein product is CASYPMGQPNTEAFF.

The chain has TRBV2 and TRBJ2-2; 9 nucleotides match TRBD2. CDR3 length: 14 residues. V was pared by 8 bases and J by 6 bases, with 7 bases of the junction left unmatched. Looked up from germline, CDR1 is SNHLY and CDR2 is FYNNEI. The CDR3 nucleotides are TGTGCCAGCCAACTAGCGGGTTTGCCCGGGGAGCTGTTTTTT. This sequence encodes CASQLAGLPGELFF.

The chain combines TRBV2 with TRBJ2-1; perhaps TRBD1 as D (6 bases). Trimming stripped 6 bases from V and 7 bases from J, with 10 bases between. The germline V gene has CDR1 SNHLY and CDR2 FYNNEI. The CDR3 totals 12 residues. The CDR3 reads CASRLQGNEQFF. CDR3 coding DNA: TGTGCCAGCAGGTTACAGGGTAATGAGCAGTTCTTC.

V is TRBV5-6 and J is TRBJ2-5; D remains unclear. Trimming took off 3 bases at V and 4 bases at J, with 16 bases between the two ends. There are 15 residues in the CDR3. CDR1 SGHDT and CDR2 YYEEEE come from the germline V gene. The CDR3 is CASSSPGWARETQYF. The CDR3 DNA reads TGTGCCAGCAGCTCCCCAGGATGGGCGCGAGAGACCCAGTACTTC.

The V gene is TRBV6-1, the J gene TRBJ2-5; 11 nucleotides agree with TRBD2. Gene TRBJ2-7 matches the end of the DNA better, so the J call may be wrong. The CDR3 is 13 amino acids. Germline V CDR1 and CDR2: MNHNS, SASEGT. The CDR3 protein is CACGLAGSYEQYF. In nucleotides, the CDR3 is TGTGCCTGCGGACTAGCGGGTTCCTACGAGCAGTACTTC.

The chain employs TRBV7-6 and TRBJ2-7, with D possibly matching TRBD2 (5 bases). The V end was cut by 5 bases, the J end by 5 bases, with 16 bases between. The V gene's germline CDR1 is SGHVS and CDR2 FNYEAQ. The CDR3 has 14 amino acids. The CDR3 nucleotides read TGTGCCAGCAGCCGCGGGCAATTAGACGACGAGCAGTACTTC. This gives the protein CASSRGQLDDEQYF.

The chain joins TRBV7-2 to TRBJ1-2, with D possibly TRBD1 on 5 matching bases. CDR3 length: 13 amino acids. Trimming pared 5 bases from V and 2 bases from J, leaving 9 bases between. The germline V gene has CDR1 SGHTA and CDR2 FQGNSA. CDR3 sequence: CASSPRENYGYTF. CDR3 in DNA: TGTGCCAGCAGCCCCAGGGAAAACTATGGCTACACCTTC. Combining the CDR3 with reference TRBV7-2 and TRBJ1-2 gives the whole variable domain GAGVSQSPSNKVTEKGKDVELRCDPISGHTALYWYRQSLGQGLEFLIYFQGNSAPDKSGLPSDRFSAERTGGSVSTLTIQRTQQEDSAVYLCASSPRENYGYTFGSGTRLTVV.

V is TRBV5-1 and J is TRBJ2-6, with 7 bases matching TRBD1. Trimming cost V 3 bases and J 0 bases; bases outside gene matches: 3. This CDR3 comprises 16 residues. The germline CDR1 and CDR2 sequences are SGHRS and YFSETQ. DNA for the CDR3: TGCGCCAGCAGCTCGGGACAGCTCTCTGGGGCCAACGTCCTGACTTTC. Translation: CASSSGQLSGANVLTF.

The rearrangement joins TRBV27 to TRBJ2-1, with 10 bases identical to TRBD2. Per the germline V gene, CDR1 is MNHEY and CDR2 is SMNVEV (reference sequence). CDR3 length: 15 residues. The V segment lost 5 bases and the J segment 7 bases; nucleotides outside the gene matches: 8. The CDR3 nucleotides read TGTGCCAGCAGTCTCTGGACTAGCGGAGGGAATGAGCAGTTCTTC. Amino acid sequence: CASSLWTSGGNEQFF.

This clone was recorded only once. The J gene is TRBJ2-7, the V gene TRBV6-1, with 10 bases that match TRBD1. The CDR3 has 14 amino acids. Germline V gene data show CDR1 as MNHNS and CDR2 as SASEGT. Trimming removed 6 bases from V and 7 bases from J; junction bases left unmatched: 9. CDR3 amino acids: CASRDDRGLLEQYF. The DNA for the CDR3 is TGTGCCAGCAGAGACGACAGGGGGCTATTAGAGCAGTACTTC.

This clone has more than one count but fewer than ten. This chain links TRBV9 with TRBJ2-3; TRBD2 agrees at 7 bases. Germline V CDR1 and CDR2: SGDLS, YYNGEE. Germline trimming cut 2 bases from V and 5 bases from J; bases unmatched to any gene: 2. The CDR3 loop spans 13 amino acids. Here the CDR3 DNA reads TGTGCCAGCAGCGTTGGGGGGGGAGATACGCAGTATTTT. This sequence encodes CASSVGGGDTQYF.

In its sample, this clone was seen a few times. The rearrangement joins TRBV4-3 to TRBJ1-5; 12 positions match TRBD1. This CDR3 is built from 17 residues. The V and J ends lost 4 bases and 5 bases, in that order; junction bases with no gene match: 9. Germline V gene data show CDR1 as LGHNA and CDR2 as YSLEER. CDR3 region: CASSPGRDRGRDQPQHF. The CDR3 region has the DNA TGCGCCAGCAGCCCCGGGCGGGACAGGGGGCGGGATCAGCCCCAGCATTTT.

The chain carries TRBV11-2 and TRBJ2-1; 7 nucleotides agree with TRBD2. The CDR3 consists of 15 residues. V lost 6 bases to trimming and J lost 10 bases; unmatched junction nucleotides: 15. The germline gives CDR1 SGHAT, CDR2 FQNNGV. The CDR3 region has the DNA TGTGCCAGCAGAAAACTAGCGCCTACGGCAGGAGAGCAGTTCTTC. It is translated as CASRKLAPTAGEQFF.

CDR3 protein: CASSESSSYLEGEQFF. The CDR3 DNA reads as TGCGCCAGCAGTGAGTCATCTAGCTACCTCGAGGGTGAGCAGTTCTTC. V gene TRBV10-1 combines with J gene TRBJ2-1; maybe TRBD2 (5 bases). V shed 0 bases and J shed 9 bases, with 18 bases lying between them. This CDR3 is built from 16 residues. The germline V gene has CDR1 WNHNN and CDR2 SYGVQD (reference sequence).

The chain joins TRBV10-1 to TRBJ1-1; D gene ambiguous. With 9 bases removed from V and 2 bases from J, the gap between germline ends came to 13 bases. The CDR3 runs 13 residues. Per the germline V gene, CDR1 is WNHNN and CDR2 is SYGVQD (reference sequence). The CDR3 loop reads CASNPGKNTEAFF. CDR3 bases: TGCGCCAGTAACCCCGGGAAAAACACTGAAGCTTTCTTT.

CDR3 sequence: CASSLDRGGYNEQFF. As DNA, the CDR3 is TGTGCCAGCAGTCTGGACAGAGGGGGCTACAATGAGCAGTTCTTC. The gene calls are TRBV6-1 and TRBJ2-1; perhaps TRBD1 as D (6 bases). Between the trimmed V and J ends, which lost 5 bases and 3 bases, there was a span of 14 bases. Germline CDR1 MNHNS, CDR2 SASEGT. This CDR3 spans 15 amino acids.

The V call is TRBV10-3, the J call TRBJ1-2, with 7 nucleotides matching TRBD1. This CDR3 is 13 amino acids long. Germline trimming cut 5 bases from V and 1 base from J; bases unmatched to any gene: 1. Germline CDR1 is ENHRY and CDR2 is SYGVKD. The CDR3 DNA reads as TGTGCCATCAGTAGGGACAGTAACTATGGCTACACCTTC. This encodes CAISRDSNYGYTF.

The chain combines TRBV27 with TRBJ2-5, with 7 nucleotides matching TRBD1. J was trimmed by 1 base and V by 4 bases; bases with no gene match: 3. The CDR3 runs to 14 residues. CDR1 and CDR2 (germline): MNHEY, SMNVEV (reference sequence). The CDR3 DNA reads TGTGCCAGCAGTTCGGGACAGTCCCAAGAGACCCAGTACTTC. This gives the protein CASSSGQSQETQYF.

The chain links TRBV6-5 to TRBJ2-7; TRBD1 might be the D (5 bases). CDR1 and CDR2 from the germline V gene are MNHEY and SVGAGI. The CDR3 is 13 amino acids. Deletions cut 6 bases from V and 2 bases from J, with 11 bases between. CDR3 DNA: TGTGCCAGCAGCCCGACAGACACCTACGAGCAGTACTTC. Its translation: CASSPTDTYEQYF.

In its sample, this clone was seen once. The chain has TRBV19 and TRBJ2-7; D is uncertain. This CDR3 is 16 amino acids long. Germline V gene data show CDR1 as LNHDA and CDR2 as SQIVND (reference sequence). Trimming removed 6 bases at V and 2 bases at J, with 20 bases between. DNA of the CDR3: TGTGCCAGTAGCCTTCAGGTCGTGGGTAATCCCTACGAGCAGTACTTC. Translated: CASSLQVVGNPYEQYF.

This sequence joins TRBV27 and TRBJ1-1; perhaps TRBD1 as D (5 bases). V shed 2 bases and J shed 1 base, with 17 bases lying between them. Germline CDR1 is MNHEY and CDR2 is SMNVEV (reference sequence). The CDR3 extends over 17 amino acids. CDR3 sequence: CASSLRGHRRTNTEAFF. In nucleotides, the CDR3 is TGTGCCAGCAGTTTAAGAGGACACAGGAGAACGAACACTGAAGCTTTCTTT.

The chain links TRBV15 to TRBJ2-1; 9 nucleotides line up with TRBD2. The V gene end was trimmed by 1 base and the J gene end by 7 bases; junction bases not matched to a gene: 11. The CDR3 runs 17 residues. In germline, CDR1 is LNHNV, CDR2 YYDKDF (reference sequence). The CDR3 sequence: CATSRGGFAGGPNEQFF. CDR3 nucleotide sequence: TGTGCCACCAGCAGAGGGGGTTTCGCGGGAGGGCCGAATGAGCAGTTCTTC.

This chain uses TRBV10-1 with TRBJ2-5; the D is unclear. V was trimmed by 3 bases and J by 3 bases, leaving 2 bases between them. Germline values: CDR1 WNHNN, CDR2 SYGVQD (reference sequence). CDR3 length equals 11 residues. In DNA form, the CDR3 reads TGCGCCAGCAGTGACAAAGAGACCCAGTACTTC. It encodes CASSDKETQYF.